The 17 T cell receptor beta chains reported below all come from one sample, sequenced in a study of blood T cell repertoires in COVID-19. Sequenced by immunoSEQ multiplex PCR; TCRdb stores in-frame clones only, minus some. The sample shows around 100,000 clones, 85% of them seen only once. The sample consisted of peripheral blood. Receptor source: a woman aged 65 to 85 with active or convalescent COVID-19.

The chain employs TRBV6-5 and TRBJ2-7; 9 bases align to TRBD1. This CDR3 region has 13 residues. After removal of 8 bases from V and 6 bases from J, the junction contained 8 bases not matched to a gene. The germline V gene has CDR1 MNHEY and CDR2 SVGAGI. CDR3 sequence: CASARDRVGEQYF. The DNA for the CDR3 is TGTGCCAGCGCCCGGGACAGGGTTGGCGAGCAGTACTTC.

This chain links TRBV7-2 with TRBJ1-1, with TRBD1 identical over 10 bases. The CDR3 runs 15 residues. Per the germline V gene, CDR1 is SGHTA and CDR2 is FQGNSA. V trimming: 4 bases; J trimming: 10 bases; junction bases outside the gene matches: 12. The CDR3 loop is CASSSPATGGILAFF. The CDR3, as DNA: TGTGCCAGCAGCTCCCCCGCGACAGGGGGCATTTTAGCTTTCTTT.

The rearrangement uses TRBV10-3 and TRBJ2-3, with D perhaps matching TRBD2 (5 bases). The CDR3 is made up of 16 amino acids. Per germline, CDR1 ENHRY and CDR2 SYGVKD. V was cut by 1 base and J by 1 base, with 12 bases left in between. The CDR3 loop reads CAISEYGETGTDTQYF. The CDR3 DNA reads as TGTGCCATCAGTGAGTACGGGGAAACGGGCACAGATACGCAGTATTTT.

This chain uses TRBV7-2 with TRBJ2-7; 9 bases map to TRBD1. This CDR3 comprises 15 residues. The junction had 4 bases not matched to a gene; V was cut back by 4 bases and J by 0 bases. In germline, CDR1 is SGHTA, CDR2 FQGNSA. CDR3 bases: TGTGCCAGCAGCTGGGGACAGGGACGCTCCTACGAGCAGTACTTC. Translation: CASSWGQGRSYEQYF.

V usage is TRBV6-4 and J usage is TRBJ2-1, with TRBD1 as a possible D gene (5 bases). The length of the CDR3 is 15 residues. The germline V gene has CDR1 MRHNA and CDR2 SNTAGT. Trimming took 0 bases from V and 8 from J, leaving 14 bases between them. The CDR3 DNA follows: TGTGCCAGCAGTGACTCAAATAAAGGGGTCGATGAGCAGTTCTTC. It encodes CASSDSNKGVDEQFF.

The rearrangement uses TRBV7-2 and TRBJ2-1, with TRBD2 as a possible D gene (6 bases). Germline loops: CDR1 SGHTA, CDR2 FQGNSA. Trimming pared 7 bases from V and 2 bases from J, leaving 18 bases between. This CDR3 is 16 amino acids long. The CDR3 loop is CASTPAGSGAYNEQFF. In DNA, the CDR3 is TGTGCCAGCACCCCGGCGGGTAGCGGTGCCTACAATGAGCAGTTCTTC.

This sequence joins TRBV27 and TRBJ1-2, with D perhaps matching TRBD1 (5 bases). CDR1 and CDR2 from the germline V gene are MNHEY and SMNVEV (reference sequence). The CDR3 runs 13 residues. The ends were cut back, 5 bases at V and 8 bases at J, with 15 bases in the middle. CDR3 nucleotide sequence: TGTGCCAGCAGTCCCCAGGGACTTGGGGGCTACACCTTC. Translated: CASSPQGLGGYTF.

The chain is built from TRBV18 and TRBJ2-1; D may be TRBD2 (5 bases). V was clipped by 2 bases and J by 10 bases, with 9 bases between them. Germline V CDR1 and CDR2: KGHSH, LQKENI. The CDR3 runs to 12 residues. The CDR3 DNA reads as TGTGCCAGCTCACCAGTCCGGGAAGAGCAGTTCTTC. This gives the protein CASSPVREEQFF. The complete variable domain, with remaining parts taken from reference TRBV18 and TRBJ2-1, reads NAGVMQNPRHLVRRRGQEARLRCSPMKGHSHVYWYRQLPEEGLKFMVYLQKENIIDESGMPKERFSAEFPKEGPSILRIQQVVRGDSAAYFCASSPVREEQFFGPGTRLTVL.

This clone was seen a few times. The rearrangement joins TRBV18 to TRBJ2-3, with 10 nucleotides matching TRBD2. The V gene end was trimmed by 2 bases and the J gene end by 6 bases; junction bases not matched to a gene: 5. Germline CDR1 and CDR2: KGHSH and LQKENI. This CDR3 region has 15 residues. The CDR3 region has the DNA TGTGCCAGCTCACCAAAAGTACTAGCGGGGGATACGCAGTATTTT. Encoded protein: CASSPKVLAGDTQYF. The full variable domain, its missing parts supplied by reference TRBV18 and TRBJ2-3, is NAGVMQNPRHLVRRRGQEARLRCSPMKGHSHVYWYRQLPEEGLKFMVYLQKENIIDESGMPKERFSAEFPKEGPSILRIQQVVRGDSAAYFCASSPKVLAGDTQYFGPGTRLTVL.

This clone was detected only a few times. Written as DNA, the CDR3 is TGCAGCGTTGAGCAGGTGTCAGGCACTGAAGCTTTCTTT. It translates to CSVEQVSGTEAFF. V gene TRBV29-1 combines with J gene TRBJ1-1; no clear D gene. V lost 3 bases, J lost 4 bases, and 12 bases lay in between. CDR3 length equals 13 residues. Germline lookup yields CDR1 SQVTM and CDR2 ANQGSEA.

This clone was observed a single time. This rearrangement joins TRBV29-1 to TRBJ1-1, with a tentative D call TRBD1 (6 bases). Germline V lookup: CDR1 SQVTM, CDR2 ANQGSEA. Between the trimmed V and J ends, which lost 6 bases and 5 bases, there was a span of 13 bases. The CDR3 runs to 12 residues. The CDR3 DNA sequence: TGCAGCGTCAAGGCAGGGGAAACTGAAGCTTTCTTT. This translates into CSVKAGETEAFF.

The chain links TRBV19 to TRBJ1-5; D is uncertain. There are 16 residues in the CDR3. The germline V gene encodes CDR1 LNHDA and CDR2 SQIVND (reference sequence). V was clipped by 2 bases and J by 0 bases, with 11 bases between them. The CDR3 here is CASSISYGYSNQPQHF. For the CDR3, the DNA is TGTGCCAGTAGTATATCTTACGGGTATAGCAATCAGCCCCAGCATTTT.

This clone has only a few counts. The chain combines TRBV7-2 with TRBJ1-2; TRBD1 aligns across 7 bases. CDR1 is SGHTA, CDR2 FQGNSA, per germline. This CDR3 has 15 residues. J was trimmed by 5 bases and V by 0 bases; bases with no gene match: 6. In DNA form, the CDR3 reads TGTGCCAGCAGCTTAGCGCCGGGGACAGCTTATGGCTACACCTTC. Amino acid sequence: CASSLAPGTAYGYTF.

The V gene is TRBV12-3 or TRBV12-4, the J gene TRBJ1-2; TRBD1 matches 7 bases. This CDR3 comprises 12 residues. Trimming at V came to 5 bases and at J to 8 bases, leaving 5 bases not matched to a gene. CDR3 coding DNA: TGTGCCAGCAGTCGGGACAGCTTGGGCTACACCTTC. As protein: CASSRDSLGYTF.

This chain joins TRBV5-6 and TRBJ2-2, with TRBD1 identical over 7 bases. The germline V gene encodes CDR1 SGHDT and CDR2 YYEEEE. With V trimmed by 4 bases and J by 6 bases, 3 bases remained unmatched. The CDR3 consists of 13 residues. The CDR3: CASSMTGPGELFF. The CDR3 DNA reads TGTGCCAGCAGCATGACAGGGCCCGGGGAGCTGTTTTTT.

The rearrangement links TRBV11-2 to TRBJ2-7; D is perhaps TRBD1 (6 bases). V lost 3 bases and J 1 base, leaving 10 bases between the germline ends. CDR1 is SGHAT and CDR2 is FQNNGV in the germline V gene. CDR3 length: 14 amino acids. Here the CDR3 reads CASSFLGGSYEQYF. CDR3 nucleotides: TGTGCCAGCAGCTTTCTAGGGGGTTCCTACGAGCAGTACTTC. The full variable domain, in which reference TRBV11-2 and TRBJ2-7 provide the parts outside the CDR3, is EAGVAQSPRYKIIEKRQSVAFWCNPISGHATLYWYQQILGQGPKLLIQFQNNGVVDDSQLPKDRFSAERLKGVDSTLKIQPAKLEDSAVYLCASSFLGGSYEQYFGPGTRLTVT.

This clone has more than one count but fewer than ten. The chain links TRBV4-1 to TRBJ1-5; no reliable D call. This CDR3 has 16 amino acids. The germline gives CDR1 MGHRA, CDR2 YSYEKL. V was shortened by 4 bases and J by 1 base, with 14 bases between the two germline ends. Here the CDR3 DNA reads TGCGCCAGCAGCCCCCGATGGGGAGGGAGCAATCAGCCCCAGCATTTT. Its protein is CASSPRWGGSNQPQHF.